The entry below gives a single TCR beta chain sequence along with its context. The data originate from a study of T cell changes during pregnancy in multiple sclerosis. Germline V lookup: CDR1 KGHSH, CDR2 LQKENI. The junction had 19 bases not matched to a gene; V was cut back by 6 bases and J by 7 bases. The CDR3 length is 18 residues. Only in-frame clones appear in the TCRdb table, and some are missing; sequencing was by immunoSEQ multiplex PCR. In the table there are around 41,000 clones, approximately 90% of which are singletons. This receptor was taken from a female donor in good health, enrolled as a control in a pregnancy study. The sequenced sample was CD4+ T cells from peripheral blood mononuclear cells, obtained in the third trimester of pregnancy. The chain has TRBV18 and TRBJ2-1, with 9 bases that match TRBD2. DNA for the CDR3: TGTGCCAGCTCCTGGACACTAGAAATTAGCGGGAGTAGGAATGAGCAGTTCTTC. Translation: CASSWTLEISGSRNEQFF. The full variable domain, its missing parts supplied by reference TRBV18 and TRBJ2-1, is NAGVMQNPRHLVRRRGQEARLRCSPMKGHSHVYWYRQLPEEGLKFMVYLQKENIIDESGMPKERFSAEFPKEGPSILRIQQVVRGDSAAYFCASSWTLEISGSRNEQFFGPGTRLTVL.